The count of the clone carrying this TCR beta chain is one. The sample belongs to a study of blood T cell repertoires in COVID-19. Across the study: Samples came from the United States, Italy and Spain, spanning acute and convalescent COVID-19. T cells, B-cell-depleted T cells, or PBMCs provided the cDNA or gDNA that served as material.

As originally analysed: Amplified reference gene primers provided the basis for estimating nucleated cell counts. Generated by immunoSEQ multiplex PCR, the TCRdb table keeps only in-frame clones and is missing some. V, J and clone size derive from that table, while D and trimming were established from the DNA sequence. The sample consists of approximately 88,000 clones, approximately 90% of them appearing once. Germline values: CDR1 MNHNY, CDR2 SVGAGI (reference sequence). The V end lost 4 bases, the J end lost 3 bases, and 12 bases lay between the germline ends. The CDR3 sequence is 14 residues long.

This clonotype originated in a woman in her forties or fifties in a cohort sampled during active COVID-19. The J gene is TRBJ1-1, the V gene TRBV6-6, with D possibly matching TRBD1 (6 bases). The sample comprised peripheral blood. The DNA for the CDR3 is TGTGCCAGCAGTTCCGGGGGGGCTCACACTGAAGCTTTCTTT. Protein: CASSSGGAHTEAFF.